These 5 T cell receptor beta chains share one sample of origin, sequenced in a study of T cells in Graves' hyperthyroidism and ophthalmopathy. Amplification targeted TCR beta CDR3 regions from RNA transcripts. The study used the HTBI primer set for a first-round RT-PCR of the TCR CDR3. TCRdb independently ran MiXCR on the multiplex PCR reads; one entry per CDR3 protein. The repertoire holds 300,000 to 450,000 distinct CDR3 sequences, with approximately 15% as singletons. The sequencing input was blood. The receptor set was obtained from a woman aged 60-70 years with Graves' hyperthyroidism.

V and J are TRBV7-2 and TRBJ2-3; a weak D match, TRBD2 (5 bases). Deletions cut 5 bases from V and 2 bases from J, with 14 bases between. CDR3 size: 15 residues. The V gene's germline CDR1 is SGHTA and CDR2 FQGNSA. This CDR3 is CASSPKRTSTDTQYF. CDR3 in DNA: TGTGCCAGCAGCCCTAAGCGGACGTCCACAGATACGCAGTATTTT.

V gene TRBV20-1 combines with J gene TRBJ2-7; TRBD1 matches 7 bases. Germline V lookup: CDR1 DFQATT, CDR2 SNEGSKA (reference sequence). J gave up 0 bases and V 5 bases, and 4 bases lay outside the gene matches. CDR3 size: 13 residues. The CDR3 is CSALRDSSYEQYF. Here the CDR3 DNA reads TGCAGTGCTCTCCGGGACAGCTCCTACGAGCAGTACTTC.

In this sample, this clonotype turned up many times. CDR3 bases: TGTGCCATCCCATCCCCAGGACAGGGGGCTACTGAAGCTTTCTTT. Its translation is CAIPSPGQGATEAFF. The chain recombines TRBV6-1 with TRBJ1-1; 11 nucleotides match TRBD1. The germline CDR1 and CDR2 sequences are MNHNS and SASEGT. With 10 bases clipped from V and 5 bases from J, the junction kept 12 bases outside the gene matches. The length of the CDR3 is 15 residues.

This clonotype was seen only a few times. The V gene is TRBV20-1, the J gene TRBJ1-2, with 7 bases matching TRBD1. J lost 4 bases, V lost 7 bases, and 9 bases had no gene match. The CDR3 consists of 13 residues. In germline, CDR1 is DFQATT, CDR2 SNEGSKA (reference sequence). CDR3 protein: CSVPAQGGYGYTF. CDR3 nucleotides: TGCAGTGTTCCTGCGCAGGGGGGCTATGGCTACACCTTC.

In its sample, this clonotype was seen many times. This chain joins TRBV6-1 and TRBJ2-5; 8 bases map to TRBD1. In germline, CDR1 is MNHNS, CDR2 SASEGT. The V segment lost 8 bases and the J segment 7 bases; nucleotides outside the gene matches: 15. The CDR3 loop spans 15 amino acids. The CDR3 loop reads CASGPRPGQVRTQYF. The CDR3 DNA sequence: TGTGCCAGCGGTCCACGCCCGGGACAGGTGCGGACCCAGTACTTC.